This TCR beta chain derives from a study of blood T cell repertoires in COVID-19. Study context: Spain, Italy and the United States supplied samples that represented acute and convalescent COVID-19.

Source study methods: Nucleated cell counts were estimated from reference gene primer amplification. The assay was immunoSEQ multiplex PCR, and TCRdb's table has in-frame clones only and misses some. The D gene and trimming were derived from the DNA, and the V and J assignments and clone size from that table. This sample has about 360,000 clones, with around 90% found just once. The sequence was collected from a human donor in a cohort sampled during active COVID-19. The source material was peripheral blood.

The CDR3 is CASRGQETQYF. The CDR3 DNA reads as TGTGCCAGCCGGGGACAAGAGACCCAGTACTTC. The chain has TRBV6-5 and TRBJ2-5, with TRBD2 as a possible D gene (5 bases). Per the germline V gene, CDR1 is MNHEY and CDR2 is SVGAGI. The CDR3 consists of 11 residues. Trimming left V 8 bases short and J 2 bases short, with 6 bases between.